These T cell receptor beta chains were read from a single sample in a study of blood T cell repertoires in COVID-19. The assay was immunoSEQ multiplex PCR, and TCRdb's table has in-frame clones only and misses some. The sample has roughly 180,000 clones, approximately 89% seen once. Source material: peripheral blood. The source is a woman aged 25 to 45 with acute or convalescent COVID-19. Both conserved end residues are part of each CDR3. The order of the fields is D gene, V gene, clone size, J gene, CDR3 DNA, CDR3 protein. A D gene is named only where the DNA matches it firmly. Clone size appears in some rows only: once, few, many, or a class for an expanded clone.

d_gene: -
v_gene: TRBV7-6
abundance: -
j_gene: TRBJ1-5
CDR3nt: TGTGCCAGCAGCTTACGGCAGGATAATCAGCCCCAGCATTTT
CDR3aa: CASSLRQDNQPQHF

d_gene: -
v_gene: TRBV2
abundance: -
j_gene: TRBJ1-1
CDR3nt: TGTGCCAGCAGTGAAGTAACAGGTAACACTGAAGCTTTCTTT
CDR3aa: CASSEVTGNTEAFF

d_gene: -
v_gene: TRBV24-1
abundance: -
j_gene: TRBJ2-1
CDR3nt: TGTGCCACCAGAGACAAACACAATGAGCAGTTCTTC
CDR3aa: CATRDKHNEQFF

d_gene: TRBD1
v_gene: TRBV28
abundance: once
j_gene: TRBJ1-5
CDR3nt: TGTGCCAGCAGTTCGTACCGGGACAGGGGTGGTCAGCCCCAGCATTTT
CDR3aa: CASSSYRDRGGQPQHF

d_gene: TRBD1
v_gene: TRBV6-5
abundance: -
j_gene: TRBJ2-5
CDR3nt: TGTGCCAGCCTAACAGGGGCCCCGCAAGAGACCCAGTACTTC
CDR3aa: CASLTGAPQETQYF

d_gene: -
v_gene: TRBV29-1
abundance: -
j_gene: TRBJ1-2
CDR3nt: TGCAGCTCACCTCTACGTTACACCTTC
CDR3aa: CSSPLRYTF

d_gene: -
v_gene: TRBV2
abundance: -
j_gene: TRBJ1-1
CDR3nt: TGTGCCAGCGGAGAACAGGGTTTGGACACTGAAGCTTTCTTT
CDR3aa: CASGEQGLDTEAFF

d_gene: -
v_gene: TRBV5-1
abundance: few
j_gene: TRBJ2-3
CDR3nt: TGCGCCAGCGGAGAGTTGAACACAGATACGCAGTATTTT
CDR3aa: CASGELNTDTQYF

d_gene: -
v_gene: TRBV19
abundance: -
j_gene: TRBJ2-2
CDR3nt: TGTGCCAGTAGTGTGTCGGGAGTGCCCGGGGAGCTGTTTTTT
CDR3aa: CASSVSGVPGELFF

d_gene: TRBD1
v_gene: TRBV28
abundance: -
j_gene: TRBJ1-1
CDR3nt: TGTGCCAGCACCCGGACAGGGTGGTTTGGTGAAGCTTTCTTT
CDR3aa: CASTRTGWFGEAFF

d_gene: TRBD1
v_gene: TRBV2
abundance: -
j_gene: TRBJ1-2
CDR3nt: TGTGCCGGAAGGGGACAGGGTGGCAGTGGCTACACCTTC
CDR3aa: CAGRGQGGSGYTF

d_gene: -
v_gene: TRBV24-1
abundance: -
j_gene: TRBJ1-5
CDR3nt: TGTGCCACCAGTGGTCCGGGTATAGGCAATCAGCCCCAGCATTTT
CDR3aa: CATSGPGIGNQPQHF

d_gene: TRBD1
v_gene: TRBV6-6
abundance: -
j_gene: TRBJ1-1
CDR3nt: TGTGCCAGCAGAGACGATTACAGGGGCTTGAACACTGAAGCTTTCTTT
CDR3aa: CASRDDYRGLNTEAFF

d_gene: TRBD1
v_gene: TRBV5-1
abundance: -
j_gene: TRBJ1-2
CDR3nt: TGCGCCAGCAGCCCGGGACAGGCGAAGTTAAACTATGGCTACACCTTC
CDR3aa: CASSPGQAKLNYGYTF

d_gene: -
v_gene: TRBV11-2
abundance: once
j_gene: TRBJ2-7
CDR3nt: TGTGCCAGCAGCTTATGGGCCGCCTACGAGCAGTACTTC
CDR3aa: CASSLWAAYEQYF

d_gene: -
v_gene: TRBV13
abundance: -
j_gene: TRBJ2-7
CDR3nt: TGTGCCAGCAGCTCCAGGGAGGCCCAATACGAGCAGTACTTC
CDR3aa: CASSSREAQYEQYF

d_gene: -
v_gene: TRBV14
abundance: few
j_gene: TRBJ2-1
CDR3nt: TGTGCCAGCAGCCAAGGTGGTCAGGGGACATACTCGAATGAGCAGTTCTTC
CDR3aa: CASSQGGQGTYSNEQFF

d_gene: -
v_gene: TRBV6-5
abundance: -
j_gene: TRBJ1-5
CDR3nt: TGTGCCAGCAGACCCCGGGGAGGGGGTCAGCCCCAGCATTTT
CDR3aa: CASRPRGGGQPQHF

d_gene: TRBD2
v_gene: TRBV7-8
abundance: once
j_gene: TRBJ2-7
CDR3nt: TGTGCCAGCAGCTTCCTAACTAGCGTGATTGCCTACGAGCAGTACTTC
CDR3aa: CASSFLTSVIAYEQYF

d_gene: -
v_gene: TRBV5-1
abundance: -
j_gene: TRBJ2-3
CDR3nt: TGCGCCAGCAGCCACGGGGACAACACAGATACGCAGTATTTT
CDR3aa: CASSHGDNTDTQYF

d_gene: TRBD2
v_gene: TRBV4-1
abundance: -
j_gene: TRBJ2-3
CDR3nt: TGCGCCAGCAGCCGGGGACTAGCGGAGACAGATACGCAGTATTTT
CDR3aa: CASSRGLAETDTQYF

d_gene: TRBD2
v_gene: TRBV28
abundance: -
j_gene: TRBJ2-7
CDR3nt: TGTGCCACCTTTAGCGGGAGGGCCCGCGAGCAGTACTTC
CDR3aa: CATFSGRAREQYF

d_gene: -
v_gene: TRBV10-3
abundance: -
j_gene: TRBJ1-2
CDR3nt: TGTGCCATCAGTGATGCCACAGTTGGCTACACCTTC
CDR3aa: CAISDATVGYTF

d_gene: TRBD2
v_gene: TRBV7-2
abundance: -
j_gene: TRBJ2-1
CDR3nt: TGTGCCAGCAGCTTTGGGACTAGCGGGGGGGGAGAGCAGTTCTTC
CDR3aa: CASSFGTSGGGEQFF

d_gene: TRBD1
v_gene: TRBV6-5
abundance: -
j_gene: TRBJ2-4
CDR3nt: TGTGCCAGCAGTTACGGGACAGTAGCCAAAAACATTCAGTACTTC
CDR3aa: CASSYGTVAKNIQYF

d_gene: TRBD2
v_gene: TRBV14
abundance: -
j_gene: TRBJ2-1
CDR3nt: TGTGCCAGCAGCCACCTAGCGGGTCTATACAATGAGCAGTTCTTC
CDR3aa: CASSHLAGLYNEQFF

d_gene: TRBD1
v_gene: TRBV4-1
abundance: -
j_gene: TRBJ1-1
CDR3nt: TGCGCCAGCAGCCAGGGGGACAGCCGGAACACTGAAGCTTTCTTT
CDR3aa: CASSQGDSRNTEAFF

d_gene: -
v_gene: TRBV28
abundance: few
j_gene: TRBJ1-4
CDR3nt: TGTGCCAGTCTTACAGGAGCAACTAATGAAAAACTGTTTTTT
CDR3aa: CASLTGATNEKLFF

d_gene: -
v_gene: TRBV6-5
abundance: -
j_gene: TRBJ2-1
CDR3nt: TGTGCCAGCAGTTACCGGGAAGTTAATGAGCAGTTCTTC
CDR3aa: CASSYREVNEQFF

d_gene: -
v_gene: TRBV18
abundance: -
j_gene: TRBJ2-7
CDR3nt: TGTGCCAGCTCACAAGAGGACGAGCAGTACTTC
CDR3aa: CASSQEDEQYF

d_gene: -
v_gene: TRBV10-3
abundance: -
j_gene: TRBJ2-1
CDR3nt: TGTGCCATCGCGAGAGGGGGCTACAATGAGCAGTTCTTC
CDR3aa: CAIARGGYNEQFF

d_gene: -
v_gene: TRBV7-2
abundance: -
j_gene: TRBJ1-1
CDR3nt: TGTGCCAGCAGCTTACAGGGCTACACTGAAGCTTTCTTT
CDR3aa: CASSLQGYTEAFF

d_gene: -
v_gene: TRBV20-1
abundance: -
j_gene: TRBJ2-3
CDR3nt: TGCAGTGCTAGTCAGGGCGCCCTACATAGCACAGATACGCAGTATTTT
CDR3aa: CSASQGALHSTDTQYF

d_gene: -
v_gene: TRBV7-9
abundance: -
j_gene: TRBJ2-3
CDR3nt: TGTGCCAGCAGCTTAGGACAGGACCCCACAGATACGCAGTATTTT
CDR3aa: CASSLGQDPTDTQYF

d_gene: -
v_gene: TRBV13
abundance: once
j_gene: TRBJ2-3
CDR3nt: TGTGCCAGCAGGGACGGGGGGCGGCCTCCAGATACGCAGTATTTT
CDR3aa: CASRDGGRPPDTQYF

d_gene: TRBD1
v_gene: TRBV5-1
abundance: -
j_gene: TRBJ2-7
CDR3nt: TGCGCCAGCAGCTTAAGCTCCGGGACAGGGGGCGAGCAGTACTTC
CDR3aa: CASSLSSGTGGEQYF

d_gene: -
v_gene: TRBV3-1/TRBV3-2
abundance: -
j_gene: TRBJ1-1
CDR3nt: TGTGCCAGCAGCCCCTCAAAAGGGGGTAACACTGAAGCTTTCTTT
CDR3aa: CASSPSKGGNTEAFF

d_gene: -
v_gene: TRBV7-8
abundance: few
j_gene: TRBJ2-7
CDR3nt: TGTGCCAGCAGCTTATACTCAAGGCCCCGTAAACGGGACGAGCAGTACTTC
CDR3aa: CASSLYSRPRKRDEQYF

d_gene: TRBD1
v_gene: TRBV5-1
abundance: -
j_gene: TRBJ2-1
CDR3nt: TGCGCCAGCAGTTTCGGACAGGAATATATAGAGCAGTTCTTC
CDR3aa: CASSFGQEYIEQFF

d_gene: -
v_gene: TRBV5-8
abundance: -
j_gene: TRBJ1-1
CDR3nt: TGTGCCAGCAGCTTGGATGGGGGGGCCGGAACTGAAGCTTTCTTT
CDR3aa: CASSLDGGAGTEAFF

d_gene: -
v_gene: TRBV19
abundance: -
j_gene: TRBJ2-7
CDR3nt: TGTGCCAGTAGTATAGACAGATCCTACGAGCAGTACTTC
CDR3aa: CASSIDRSYEQYF

d_gene: TRBD1
v_gene: TRBV5-4
abundance: -
j_gene: TRBJ2-1
CDR3nt: TGTGCCAGCAGCCCGGGACAGCGAGACAATGAGCAGTTCTTC
CDR3aa: CASSPGQRDNEQFF

d_gene: -
v_gene: TRBV7-8
abundance: -
j_gene: TRBJ1-2
CDR3nt: TGTGCCAGCAGCTTAGGACAAGTTGACGGCTACACCTTC
CDR3aa: CASSLGQVDGYTF

d_gene: -
v_gene: TRBV28
abundance: -
j_gene: TRBJ1-2
CDR3nt: TGTGCCAGCAGTTCCCCTCGGGGCTACACCTTC
CDR3aa: CASSSPRGYTF

d_gene: -
v_gene: TRBV11-3
abundance: -
j_gene: TRBJ2-3
CDR3nt: TGTGCCAGCAGCCCGAATGTACTAGCAGGGACAGATACGCAGTATTTT
CDR3aa: CASSPNVLAGTDTQYF

d_gene: TRBD2
v_gene: TRBV3-1/TRBV3-2
abundance: -
j_gene: TRBJ2-7
CDR3nt: TGTGCCAGCAGCCAACGGGGGGGCTACGAGCAGTACTTC
CDR3aa: CASSQRGGYEQYF

d_gene: TRBD1
v_gene: TRBV27
abundance: -
j_gene: TRBJ2-3
CDR3nt: TGTGCCAGCCATTTACAGGGGGCTTCAGATACGCAGTATTTT
CDR3aa: CASHLQGASDTQYF

d_gene: TRBD1
v_gene: TRBV28
abundance: -
j_gene: TRBJ2-5
CDR3nt: TGTGCCAGCAGTACAAGACAGGGGAAGGAGACCCAGTACTTC
CDR3aa: CASSTRQGKETQYF

d_gene: -
v_gene: TRBV11-2
abundance: -
j_gene: TRBJ1-1
CDR3nt: TGTGCCAGCGGGTGGGTGAGGGACACTGAAGCTTTCTTT
CDR3aa: CASGWVRDTEAFF

d_gene: TRBD2
v_gene: TRBV7-9
abundance: -
j_gene: TRBJ2-7
CDR3nt: TGTGCCAGCAGCTCTAGCGGGGGGAGAGGACCCTTCTACGAGCAGTACTTC
CDR3aa: CASSSSGGRGPFYEQYF

d_gene: TRBD1
v_gene: TRBV10-2
abundance: -
j_gene: TRBJ2-2
CDR3nt: TGCGCCAGCAGTGAGTTCAGGGGGACCGGGGAGCTGTTTTTT
CDR3aa: CASSEFRGTGELFF

d_gene: TRBD2
v_gene: TRBV28
abundance: -
j_gene: TRBJ2-7
CDR3nt: TGTGCCAGCAGTTCGACTAGCGCGTCCTACGAGCAGTACTTC
CDR3aa: CASSSTSASYEQYF

d_gene: TRBD2
v_gene: TRBV7-6
abundance: -
j_gene: TRBJ2-1
CDR3nt: TGTGCCAGCAGCTTCAAAGCGGGAGATGAGCAGTTCTTC
CDR3aa: CASSFKAGDEQFF

d_gene: -
v_gene: TRBV5-1
abundance: -
j_gene: TRBJ2-1
CDR3nt: TGCGCCAGCAGCCCGGAGGCGGGAACGGCGAATGAGCAGTTCTTC
CDR3aa: CASSPEAGTANEQFF

d_gene: TRBD2
v_gene: TRBV3-1/TRBV3-2
abundance: -
j_gene: TRBJ2-1
CDR3nt: TGTGCCAGCAGCCAAGATGTAGGGAGGGCCTACAATGAGCAGTTCTTC
CDR3aa: CASSQDVGRAYNEQFF